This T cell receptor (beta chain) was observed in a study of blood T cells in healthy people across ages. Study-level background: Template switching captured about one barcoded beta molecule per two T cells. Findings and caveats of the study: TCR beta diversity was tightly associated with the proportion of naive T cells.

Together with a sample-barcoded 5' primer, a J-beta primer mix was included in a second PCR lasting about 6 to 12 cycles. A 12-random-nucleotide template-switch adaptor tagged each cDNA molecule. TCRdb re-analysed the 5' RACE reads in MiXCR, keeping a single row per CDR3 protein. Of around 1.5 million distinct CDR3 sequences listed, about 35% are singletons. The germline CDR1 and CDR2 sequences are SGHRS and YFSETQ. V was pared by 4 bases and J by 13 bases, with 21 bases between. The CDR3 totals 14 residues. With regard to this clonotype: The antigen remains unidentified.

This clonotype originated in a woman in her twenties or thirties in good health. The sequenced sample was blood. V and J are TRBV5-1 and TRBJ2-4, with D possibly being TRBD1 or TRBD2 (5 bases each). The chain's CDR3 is CASSVRDGAYGQYF. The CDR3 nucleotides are TGCGCCAGCAGCGTCCGGGACGGAGCCTACGGGCAGTACTTC.